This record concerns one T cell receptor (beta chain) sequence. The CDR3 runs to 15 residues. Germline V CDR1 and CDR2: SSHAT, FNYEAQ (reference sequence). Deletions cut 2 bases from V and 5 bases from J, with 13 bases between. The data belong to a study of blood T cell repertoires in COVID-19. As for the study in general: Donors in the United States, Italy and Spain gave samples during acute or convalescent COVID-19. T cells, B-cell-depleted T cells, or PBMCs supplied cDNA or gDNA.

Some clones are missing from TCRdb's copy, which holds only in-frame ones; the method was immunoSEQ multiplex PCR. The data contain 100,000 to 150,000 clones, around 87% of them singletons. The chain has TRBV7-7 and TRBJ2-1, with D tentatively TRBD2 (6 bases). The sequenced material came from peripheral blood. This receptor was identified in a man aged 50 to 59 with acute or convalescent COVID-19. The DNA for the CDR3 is TGTGCCAGCAGCTTAAAGCTGGGACTTAACAATGAGCAGTTCTTC. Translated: CASSLKLGLNNEQFF. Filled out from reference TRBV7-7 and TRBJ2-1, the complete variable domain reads GAGVSQSPRYKVTKRGQDVTLRCDPISSHATLYWYQQALGQGPEFLTYFNYEAQPDKSGLPSDRFSAERPEGSISTLTIQRTEQRDSAMYRCASSLKLGLNNEQFFGPGTRLTVL.